The sequence of this T cell receptor beta chain was determined in a study of graft-versus-host responses after intestinal transplantation. TCRdb's table, derived via immunoSEQ multiplex PCR, lists solely in-frame clones and lacks some. The sample gives 40,000 or so clones, 80% to 85% of which show up once; roughly 3.6% is in the top ten. General study points: Recipient-marrow GvH clones were detected, some having first appeared in ileum or blood. Allografts of one patient group, those with graft-donor T cell macrochimerism, had high graft-versus-host to host-versus-graft clonal ratios. Early post-transplant HvG declines tracked with peak circulating GvH clone levels.

This CDR3 has 16 amino acids. V lost 1 base and J 0 bases, leaving 13 bases between the germline ends. Germline loops: CDR1 SGHAT, CDR2 FQNNGV. To note about this clone: The antigen is undetermined.

The sequence was collected from a human patient who received an intestinal transplant, so some T cells may come from the graft donor. The rearrangement uses TRBV11-2 and TRBJ2-7, with D possibly called TRBD1 or TRBD2 (5 bases each). The source material was PBMCs, sampled 1070 days after transplant. CDR3 residues: CASSLAWGSPSYEQYF. In DNA form, the CDR3 reads TGTGCCAGCAGCTTAGCTTGGGGGAGCCCCTCCTACGAGCAGTACTTC.